This entry features one TCR beta chain sequence. As yet, its antigen is unknown. This CDR3 spans 16 amino acids. Germline CDR1 reads SQVTM; CDR2 reads ANQGSEA. Trimming took 7 bases from V and 6 from J; bases not matched to a gene: 20. This sample was included in a study of blood T cells in healthy people across ages. A second PCR, run for roughly 7 to 11 cycles, used a sample-barcoded 5' primer plus a J-beta primer mix. TCRdb fed the 5' RACE reads into MiXCR, producing one record per CDR3 protein. The table shows 1.5 million to 2 million distinct CDR3 sequences, with roughly 50% occurring only once. Overall study findings and caveats: Diversity of TCR beta per million T cells declined in a roughly linear way with age.

The donors, aged about 6 to 90, were healthy Caucasians from Russia. Every donor gave about 9 milliliters of peripheral blood. The receptor comes from a woman between 40 and 55 years old in good health. The chain couples TRBV29-1 to TRBJ1-1; the match to TRBD1 covers 7 bases. What was sequenced was blood. The CDR3 region has the DNA TGCAGCGCCGGACAGGCCAGGGGAGTATTAAGCCCTGAAGCTTTCTTT. It is translated as CSAGQARGVLSPEAFF.